This T cell receptor beta chain was profiled in a study of CD4+ T cells in melanoma. Remarks on this clone: Its antigen is still unknown.

Method: immunoSEQ multiplex PCR; TCRdb's copy keeps in-frame clones and lacks some. Among 140,000 or so clones listed, about 90% were seen once. CDR1 is MNHEY, CDR2 SMNVEV, per germline (reference sequence). The CDR3 has 14 residues. Trimming stripped 4 bases from V and 9 bases from J, with 18 bases between. Study-wide results and caveats: A reported correlation linked neoantigen-specific CD4+ T cells to CD8+, macrophage and B cell function. Reportedly, melanoma neoantigen-specific CD4+ T cells showed varied differentiation states.

The chain combines TRBV27 with TRBJ2-5; possibly TRBD2 for D (5 bases). The source is a human donor with melanoma. The CDR3 DNA follows: TGTGCCAGCAGTTATATTCCGACCGCGAGGGCCCAGTACTTC. Its protein is CASSYIPTARAQYF.